These 24 T cell receptor beta chains were all obtained from the same sample, sequenced in a study of blood T cells in healthy people across ages. A sample-barcoded 5' primer and a J-beta primer mix were used in a second PCR of about 7 to 12 cycles. Each CDR3 protein is one row after TCRdb ran MiXCR on the 5' RACE reads. The sample has over 600,000 distinct CDR3 sequences, around 20% seen once. The sequencing input was blood. The receptors were sampled from a man aged 65 to 79 in good health.

This clonotype has just a few counts. V gene TRBV20-1 combines with J gene TRBJ2-6; D ambiguous. The V and J ends lost 4 bases and 6 bases respectively, with 1 base between them. The CDR3 has 10 amino acids. Germline assignment: CDR1 DFQATT and CDR2 SNEGSKA (reference sequence). CDR3 loop: CSAMANVLTF. DNA for the CDR3: TGCAGTGCTATGGCCAACGTCCTGACTTTC.

This clonotype was seen ten or more times. The rearrangement uses TRBV10-3 and TRBJ2-5; the D gene is possibly TRBD1 (5 bases). Germline V lookup: CDR1 ENHRY, CDR2 SYGVKD. The CDR3 loop spans 13 amino acids. V was pared by 4 bases and J by 1 base, with 7 bases between. The CDR3 region has the DNA TGTGCCATCAGTGCAGGGATCCAAGAGACCCAGTACTTC. Its translation: CAISAGIQETQYF.

The table lists this clonotype with many counts. The gene calls are TRBV28 and TRBJ2-1; TRBD1 aligns across 9 bases. CDR3 length: 14 amino acids. CDR1 and CDR2 from the germline V gene are MDHEN and SYDVKM. The V segment lost 3 bases and the J segment 8 bases; nucleotides outside the gene matches: 5. CDR3 sequence reads: CASSFIQGAHEQFF. In nucleotides, the CDR3 is TGTGCCAGCAGTTTCATACAGGGGGCGCATGAGCAGTTCTTC.

J is TRBJ1-2 and V is TRBV6-5, with D tentatively TRBD1 (5 bases). This CDR3 contains 13 residues. The germline V and J ends were trimmed by 5 bases and 4 bases, with 11 bases remaining between them. Germline values: CDR1 MNHEY, CDR2 SVGAGI. Here the CDR3 reads CASSTGLSYGYTF. The CDR3 DNA sequence: TGTGCCAGCAGTACAGGACTGAGCTATGGCTACACCTTC.

This clonotype was counted only a few times. The V gene is TRBV9, the J gene TRBJ1-6, with D uncertain. The CDR3 consists of 14 residues. Trimming left V 3 bases short and J 5 bases short, with 9 bases between. The V gene's germline CDR1 is SGDLS and CDR2 YYNGEE. In DNA form, the CDR3 reads TGTGCCAGCAGCGCTCAGGAGAATAATTCACCCCTCCACTTT. Translating gives CASSAQENNSPLHF.

There are a few counts of this clonotype. CDR3 in amino acids: CASSEGGRTGELFF. The CDR3 DNA sequence: TGTGCCAGCAGTGAGGGCGGGAGAACCGGGGAGCTGTTTTTT. The V gene is TRBV6-4, the J gene TRBJ2-2, with 7 bases matching TRBD2. V trimming: 3 bases; J trimming: 5 bases; junction bases outside the gene matches: 3. This CDR3 has 14 amino acids. Germline loops: CDR1 MRHNA, CDR2 SNTAGT.

The chain uses TRBV20-1 and TRBJ1-1, with D maybe TRBD1 (6 bases). Germline lookup yields CDR1 DFQATT and CDR2 SNEGSKA (reference sequence). The length of the CDR3 is 15 residues. Trimming took 3 bases from V and 2 from J, leaving 16 bases between them. CDR3 nucleotides: TGCAGTGCTAGCCGGGGGGCGGCCAGAAACACTGAAGCTTTCTTT. The encoded protein is CSASRGAARNTEAFF.

This clonotype has more than one count but fewer than ten. V and J are TRBV12-3 or TRBV12-4 and TRBJ1-6; D remains unclear. Trimming pared 4 bases from V and 9 bases from J, leaving 7 bases between. The CDR3 covers 12 residues. CDR3 amino acids: CASSSSLSPLHF. Here the CDR3 DNA reads TGTGCCAGCAGTTCCTCCCTTTCACCCCTCCACTTT.

This chain connects TRBV20-1 to TRBJ2-3; unclear D gene. CDR3 size: 16 residues. Germline lookup yields CDR1 DFQATT and CDR2 SNEGSKA (reference sequence). Trimming stripped 1 base from V and 4 bases from J, with 18 bases between. CDR3 sequence reads: CSARVSGTTIADTQYF. The CDR3 DNA reads TGCAGTGCTAGAGTATCCGGAACCACGATCGCAGATACGCAGTATTTT.

V is TRBV10-3 and J is TRBJ2-1, with D possibly being TRBD2 (7 bases). Germline V gene data show CDR1 as ENHRY and CDR2 as SYGVKD. With 8 bases removed from V and 3 bases from J, the gap between germline ends came to 11 bases. The CDR3 is 13 residues long. Here the CDR3 reads CAIGQRDYNEQFF. In DNA, the CDR3 is TGTGCCATCGGACAGCGGGACTACAATGAGCAGTTCTTC.

The V gene is TRBV12-3 or TRBV12-4, the J gene TRBJ2-1, with a weak D call TRBD1 (5 bases). V lost 5 bases to trimming and J lost 1 base, with 12 bases between them. The CDR3 runs to 15 residues. The CDR3 sequence is CASSPREYSYNEQFF. The DNA for the CDR3 is TGTGCCAGCAGTCCCAGGGAATATTCCTACAATGAGCAGTTCTTC.

This clonotype was counted ten times or more. The J gene is TRBJ2-2, the V gene TRBV7-9, with 8 bases that match TRBD1. The CDR3 loop spans 15 amino acids. Germline V CDR1 and CDR2: SEHNR, FQNEAQ (reference sequence). Losses at the gene ends were 3 bases for V and 2 bases for J; bases not matched to a gene: 2. The CDR3 sequence: CASSLGTGNTGELFF. In nucleotides, the CDR3 is TGTGCCAGCAGCTTGGGGACAGGAAACACCGGGGAGCTGTTTTTT. Full variable domain (rest looked up from reference TRBV7-9 and TRBJ2-2): DTGVSQNPRHKITKRGQNVTFRCDPISEHNRLYWYRQTLGQGPEFLTYFQNEAQLEKSRLLSDRFSAERPKGSFSTLEIQRTEQGDSAMYLCASSLGTGNTGELFFGEGSRLTVL.

The chain recombines TRBV12-3 or TRBV12-4 with TRBJ1-2; a possible D gene is TRBD1 (6 bases). The CDR3 runs to 15 residues. The ends were cut back, 5 bases at V and 5 bases at J, with 18 bases in the middle. CDR3 sequence: CASSKPGHQVYGYTF. The CDR3 nucleotides read TGTGCCAGCAGTAAACCGGGACACCAGGTATATGGCTACACCTTC.

CDR3 in DNA: TGTGCCGTGGTAGGGGAGCTGTTTTTT. It codes for CAVVGELFF. J is TRBJ2-2 and V is TRBV10-3; D unresolved. V lost 11 bases, J lost 8 bases, and 6 bases lay in between. Germline-derived CDR1 and CDR2 are ENHRY and SYGVKD. This CDR3 spans 9 amino acids.

The genes are TRBV20-1 and TRBJ2-3; possible D gene TRBD2, 5 bases. Per the germline V gene, CDR1 is DFQATT and CDR2 is SNEGSKA (reference sequence). This CDR3 comprises 17 residues. With 4 bases removed from V and 2 bases from J, the gap between germline ends came to 22 bases. The CDR3 protein is CSAKGVASKRDTDTQYF. The CDR3 nucleotides are TGCAGTGCTAAGGGAGTAGCGTCAAAACGTGACACAGATACGCAGTATTTT.

The chain carries TRBV20-1 and TRBJ2-1; no clear D gene. Germline lookup yields CDR1 DFQATT and CDR2 SNEGSKA (reference sequence). CDR3 size: 12 residues. Trimming cost V 5 bases and J 6 bases, with 11 bases left between them. For the CDR3, the DNA is TGCAGTGCTCAGTCCCCGGGCAATGAGCAGTTCTTC. Translation: CSAQSPGNEQFF.

This chain uses TRBV3-1 with TRBJ2-5; D not resolved. The end of the DNA is better explained by TRBJ2-7, so the J call may be wrong. From germline, CDR1 is LGHDT and CDR2 YNNKEL (reference sequence). This CDR3 comprises 14 residues. CDR3 sequence (DNA): TGTGCCAGCAGCCAAGACGGCTACTACTACGAGCAGTACGTC. It yields the protein CASSQDGYYYEQYV.

A few counts support this clonotype. The chain employs TRBV20-1 and TRBJ1-2, with TRBD1 identical over 8 bases. CDR1 is DFQATT and CDR2 is SNEGSKA in the germline V gene (reference sequence). The J segment lost 7 bases and the V segment lost 6 bases, leaving 7 bases of the junction unmatched. The CDR3 length is 12 residues. Written as DNA, the CDR3 is TGCAGTGCCCCGACAGGGGATGGTGGCTACACCTTC. This sequence encodes CSAPTGDGGYTF.

This clonotype was observed a few times. The chain carries TRBV28 and TRBJ2-7; D is possibly TRBD1 (6 bases). Trimming left V 5 bases short and J 0 bases short, with 14 bases between. The CDR3 is made up of 15 amino acids. Germline CDR1 MDHEN, CDR2 SYDVKM. DNA of the CDR3: TGTGCCAGCAGTCTAACCCAAGGGGGCTCCTACGAGCAGTACTTC. Protein sequence: CASSLTQGGSYEQYF.

The V gene is TRBV6-6, the J gene TRBJ1-2; D is ambiguous. Germline CDR1 reads MNHNY; CDR2 reads SVGAGI (reference sequence). CDR3 length equals 15 residues. V dropped 6 bases and J dropped 5 bases, with 19 bases sitting between them. The CDR3 reads CASSERSRGKYGYTF. CDR3 bases: TGTGCCAGCAGCGAACGGTCACGGGGAAAATATGGCTACACCTTC.

This clonotype was found a few times. The chain couples TRBV28 to TRBJ1-4; tentative D call: TRBD1 (5 bases). V lost 6 bases, J lost 6 bases, and 14 bases lay in between. Germline CDR1 is MDHEN and CDR2 is SYDVKM. The CDR3 has 14 residues. DNA for the CDR3: TGTGCCAGCAGCTCAGGTGGGGCAGATGAAAAACTGTTTTTT. Residues: CASSSGGADEKLFF.

This chain links TRBV6-1 with TRBJ1-6; unclear D gene. Trimming cost V 3 bases and J 7 bases, with 4 bases left between them. This CDR3 is 12 amino acids long. Germline CDR1 and CDR2: MNHNS and SASEGT. This CDR3 is CASSEGNSPLHF. The CDR3 DNA reads TGTGCCAGCAGTGAGGGGAATTCACCCCTCCACTTT.

V and J are TRBV6-1 and TRBJ1-6; no reliable D call. The CDR3 covers 13 residues. V gave up 8 bases and J gave up 10 bases, with 15 bases separating them. Germline V gives CDR1 MNHNS, CDR2 SASEGT. This chain's CDR3 is CASAIEGGSPLHF. Here the CDR3 DNA reads TGTGCCAGCGCCATCGAGGGAGGCTCACCCCTCCACTTT.

The V gene is TRBV2, the J gene TRBJ2-3, with TRBD2 identical over 8 bases. This CDR3 spans 14 amino acids. V was clipped by 8 bases and J by 4 bases; unmatched bases: 8. Germline values: CDR1 SNHLY, CDR2 FYNNEI. CDR3 loop: CASGSGSQPDTQYF. The CDR3 bases are TGTGCCAGCGGAAGCGGGAGCCAACCAGATACGCAGTATTTT.